The rows below give T cell receptor beta chains drawn from one sample of a study of shared clonotypes between healthy human individuals. Clones were sequenced by immunoSEQ multiplex PCR, and TCRdb holds only the in-frame ones, with some missing. Seen here are millions of clones, around nine tenths observed once, and the top ten hold roughly 0.14%. The sample taken for sequencing was naive CD4+ T cells sorted from blood. The receptors originated from a man between 18 and 35 years old in good health. CDR3s include the opening cysteine and the closing phenylalanine or tryptophan.

j_call v_call cdr3_aa
TRBJ2-5 TRBV7-9 CASFLAGGRETQYF
TRBJ2-7 TRBV11-2 CASSGGLAGIYEQYF
TRBJ2-1 TRBV28 CASSTPSGGYNEQFF
TRBJ2-5 TRBV5-6 CASSFPGLEETQYF
TRBJ2-3 TRBV5-1 CASSLDLAGVTDTQYF
TRBJ2-7 TRBV7-2 CASSLRLGYEQYF
TRBJ1-1 TRBV19 CASSVTLGGWMNTEAFF
TRBJ1-6 TRBV2 CASSIDRGHGSPLHF
TRBJ2-2 TRBV7-2 CASSLGGSTGELFF
TRBJ1-5 TRBV21-1 CASSKFHHWFSCSRADQPQHF
TRBJ1-6 TRBV7-9 CASSSDRGQAPLHF
TRBJ1-2 TRBV19 CASSMGPRYGYTF
TRBJ2-7 TRBV25-1 CASSGGRGSAYEQYF
TRBJ1-2 TRBV28 CASTLITGVDGYTF
TRBJ2-7 TRBV18 CASSRDRKLYEQYF
TRBJ1-3 TRBV9 CASSVAGTPGNTIYF
TRBJ1-2 TRBV10-3 CAISERQGIVTF
TRBJ1-2 TRBV7-2 CASSLGTEYGYTF
TRBJ1-2 TRBV10-2 CASSEGTGLHYGYTF
TRBJ2-7 TRBV19 CASSDYGDEQYF
TRBJ2-7 TRBV2 CASSENSYEQYF
TRBJ2-7 TRBV19 CASSNGQNYEQYF
TRBJ1-2 TRBV10-3 CAISEEGNYGYTF
TRBJ1-2 TRBV6-5 CASSYSEAVDAGYTF
TRBJ2-5 TRBV7-9 CASSLLGGQGVLTQYF
TRBJ2-1 TRBV27 CASRGRGGRYNEQFF
TRBJ2-3 TRBV30 CAWTGGLATDTQYF
TRBJ2-7 TRBV18 CASSPDEYEQYF
TRBJ2-7 TRBV9 CASSPEGVLARGQYF
TRBJ2-5 TRBV30 CAWSARLQETQYF
TRBJ2-7 TRBV5-1 CASSLIAGFNEQYF
TRBJ1-5 TRBV19 CASIEQGRSNQPQHF
TRBJ2-3 TRBV15 CATSRDRLAGWSDTQYF
TRBJ2-3 TRBV5-4 CASSFPLTDTQYF
TRBJ2-1 TRBV11-2 CASSFNLAGDQFF
TRBJ2-6 TRBV4-3 CASSQGKWVALSGANVLTF
TRBJ2-7 TRBV6-5 CASRSGTGASEQYF
TRBJ2-3 TRBV7-9 CASSGGQTWSTDTQYF
TRBJ2-5 TRBV7-9 CASSPYRVETQYF
TRBJ2-3 TRBV5-1 CASSLTQGPWGTDTQYF
TRBJ1-6 TRBV30 CAWSRDGNSPLHF
TRBJ1-2 TRBV15 CATSRDGPGGYGYTF
TRBJ1-1 TRBV18 CASSPGQGPNTEAFF
TRBJ2-5 TRBV29-1 CSVAPTSGQETQYF
TRBJ1-2 TRBV6-6 CASEHAGVRGYTF
TRBJ2-7 TRBV6-6 CATRRGTGAYEQYF
TRBJ1-5 TRBV30 CASGGLGDQPQHF
TRBJ2-7 TRBV28 CASSQNRPPTYEQYF
TRBJ1-4 TRBV5-4 CASSLGGEKLFF
TRBJ2-7 TRBV2 CASMELSYEQYF
TRBJ2-1 TRBV11-2 CASSPHGGYNEQFF
TRBJ2-1 TRBV18 CASSRNPGGYNEQFF
TRBJ1-1 TRBV19 CASSAGPTGTEAFF